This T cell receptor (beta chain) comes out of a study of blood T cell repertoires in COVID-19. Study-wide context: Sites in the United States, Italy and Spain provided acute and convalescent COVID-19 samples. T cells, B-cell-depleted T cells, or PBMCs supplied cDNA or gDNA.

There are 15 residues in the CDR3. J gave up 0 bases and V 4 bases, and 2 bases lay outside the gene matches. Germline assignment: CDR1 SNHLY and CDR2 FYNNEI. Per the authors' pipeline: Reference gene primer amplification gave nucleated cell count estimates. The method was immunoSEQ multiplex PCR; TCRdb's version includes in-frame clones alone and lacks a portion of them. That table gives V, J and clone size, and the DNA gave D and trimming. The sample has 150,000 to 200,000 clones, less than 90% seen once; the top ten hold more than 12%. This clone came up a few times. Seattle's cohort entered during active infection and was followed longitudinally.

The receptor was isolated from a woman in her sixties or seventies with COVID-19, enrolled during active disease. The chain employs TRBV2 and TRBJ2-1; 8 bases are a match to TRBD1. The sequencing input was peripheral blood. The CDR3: CASSGTGSSYNEQFF. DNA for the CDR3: TGTGCCAGCAGTGGGACAGGGAGCTCCTACAATGAGCAGTTCTTC.